The TCR beta chain under discussion was sequenced for a study of T cells in localized non-small cell lung cancer. Regarding the study as a whole: Appearing in adjacent lung were a median approximately 50 of the top 100 tumor clones. Among the tissues sampled, uninvolved adjacent lung had the highest T cell clonality, above tumor. Sequence data derive from only one tumor region, so heterogeneity remains possible.

Turning to this clone: The antigen is not known.

Libraries were prepared by immunoSEQ multiplex PCR; TCRdb keeps only in-frame clonotypes and omits some of them. The data show 55,000 to 65,000 clones, with roughly 90% seen just once and nearly 20% held by the top ten. The TCR was taken from a man aged 40 to 69 with stage I lung adenocarcinoma. The starting material was peripheral blood, obtained before any cancer treatment.

The CDR3 loop is CASSQGGGQETYGYTF. CDR3 coding DNA: TGTGCCAGCAGCCAAGGGGGGGGACAGGAGACCTATGGCTACACCTTC. The chain links TRBV4-2 to TRBJ1-2; 8 nucleotides match TRBD1. The trim removed 1 base at V and 4 bases at J, leaving 8 bases unmatched. The CDR3 consists of 16 residues. Germline CDR1 reads LGHNA; CDR2 reads YNFKEQ.